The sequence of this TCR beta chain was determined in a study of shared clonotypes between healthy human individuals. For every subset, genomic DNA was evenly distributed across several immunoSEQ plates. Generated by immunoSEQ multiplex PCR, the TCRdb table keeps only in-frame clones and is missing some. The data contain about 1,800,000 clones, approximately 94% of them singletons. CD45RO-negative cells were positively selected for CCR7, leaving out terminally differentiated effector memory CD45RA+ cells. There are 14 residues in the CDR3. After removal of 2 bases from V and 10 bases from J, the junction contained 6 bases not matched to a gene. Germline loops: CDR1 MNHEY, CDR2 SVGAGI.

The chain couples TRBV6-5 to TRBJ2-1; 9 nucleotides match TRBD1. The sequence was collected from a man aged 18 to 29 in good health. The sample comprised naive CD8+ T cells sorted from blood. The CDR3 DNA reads TGTGCCAGCAGTTACATGGGACAGGGTATGGAGCAGTTCTTC. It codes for CASSYMGQGMEQFF.